The present T cell receptor (beta chain) was sequenced within a study of neoadjuvant anti-PD-1 for oral cavity cancer. Study context: Around day 43, patients without progression received a fourth nivolumab dose before surgery. Notes on the study in general: Post-nivolumab, blood T cell clonality was significantly elevated in non-responders.

Notes on this clone: The antigen is unknown.

Profiled with immunoSEQ multiplex PCR; TCRdb holds only in-frame clones, not every one. The profile shows 30,000 to 35,000 clones, about 83% of them singletons. These newly diagnosed stage II-IVA oral cavity squamous cell carcinoma patients had no prior systemic or radiation treatment. The patients had HPV-negative, locally advanced oral cavity squamous cell carcinoma. The germline gives CDR1 SGHRS, CDR2 YFSETQ. This CDR3 has 16 residues. V was clipped by 1 base and J by 0 bases, with 13 bases between them. The specimen was PBMCs, collected before nivolumab (anti-PD-1) treatment. The gene calls are TRBV5-1 and TRBJ1-1, with D hard to call. The receptor was derived from a person aged 40 to 85 with oral cavity squamous cell carcinoma. The CDR3 region is CASSLYRNQMNTEAFF. CDR3 bases: TGCGCCAGCAGCTTGTACAGAAACCAAATGAACACTGAAGCTTTCTTT.